The rows below give T cell receptor beta chains drawn from one sample of a study of cytomegalovirus exposure and HLA in healthy donors. Method: immunoSEQ multiplex PCR; TCRdb's copy keeps in-frame clones and lacks some. Among 150,000 or so clones listed, approximately 82% were seen once. The sample consisted of PBMCs. These receptors were collected from a man between 45 and 60 years old in good health and CMV-seropositive. Each CDR3 is given without its conserved first and last residue.

V gene	J gene	CDR3 protein
TRBV9	TRBJ2-7	ASSPDAGVYEQY
TRBV6-1	TRBJ1-4	ASKFSGLKNEKLF
TRBV29-1	TRBJ2-3	SVGSGGQDTQY
TRBV5-1	TRBJ2-7	ASSLAGRTSGHEQY
TRBV7-9	TRBJ2-1	ASSWDLNEQF
TRBV7-9	TRBJ1-1	ASSLETANTEAF
TRBV19	TRBJ1-1	ASSIDPAALNTEAF
TRBV20-1	TRBJ2-3	SASLPPQY
TRBV30	TRBJ1-4	AWSRRGLSEKLF
TRBV27	TRBJ2-5	ASSPLAGEETQY
TRBV5-4	TRBJ1-2	ASSSAGGDGYT
TRBV7-9	TRBJ2-1	ASSSGGWQF
TRBV5-1	TRBJ2-2	ASRGPTANTGELF
TRBV6-5	TRBJ1-2	ASSRQGAGGYT
TRBV6-5	TRBJ1-5	ASSYAGGSNQPQH
TRBV19	TRBJ1-4	ASSIGASGGEKLF
TRBV30	TRBJ2-3	AWSTGQGRDTQY
TRBV7-2	TRBJ2-3	ASSPSGGAHTQY
TRBV6-6	TRBJ1-4	ASTRTGVVEKLF
TRBV6-1	TRBJ2-2	ASSVGLAGTGELF
TRBV6-6	TRBJ2-3	ASSVDMDTQY
TRBV19	TRBJ2-5	ASSIPGQGEETQY
TRBV19	TRBJ2-3	ASSEPGLAGGGADTQY
TRBV29-1	TRBJ1-3	SAGTSGNTIY
TRBV2	TRBJ2-1	ASGLRGSADEQF
TRBV27	TRBJ1-5	ASSPQVGNQPQH
TRBV12-5	TRBJ2-3	ASGLLAGTSQSTDTQY
TRBV6-1	TRBJ1-2	ASSLDGFYGYT